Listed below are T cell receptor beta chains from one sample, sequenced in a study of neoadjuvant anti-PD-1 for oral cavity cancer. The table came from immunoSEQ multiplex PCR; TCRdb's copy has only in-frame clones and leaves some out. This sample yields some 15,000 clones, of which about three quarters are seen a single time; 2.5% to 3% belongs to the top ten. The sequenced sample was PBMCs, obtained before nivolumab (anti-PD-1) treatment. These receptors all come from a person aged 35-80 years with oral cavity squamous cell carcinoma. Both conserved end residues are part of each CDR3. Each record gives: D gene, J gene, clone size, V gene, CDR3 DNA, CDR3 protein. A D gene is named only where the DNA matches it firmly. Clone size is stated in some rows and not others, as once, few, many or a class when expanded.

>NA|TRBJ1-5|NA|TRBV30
TGTGCCTGGAGTGTCGGGCGGACATGGGGCAATCAGCCCCAGCATTTT
CAWSVGRTWGNQPQHF
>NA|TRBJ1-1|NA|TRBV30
TGTGCCTGGAGTGTACTCGTGAACACTGAAGCTTTCTTT
CAWSVLVNTEAFF
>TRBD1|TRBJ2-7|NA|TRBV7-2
TGTGCCAGCAGCGCGACAGGGGGGACCTACGAGCAGTACTTC
CASSATGGTYEQYF
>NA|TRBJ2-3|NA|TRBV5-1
TGCGCCAGCACCCGGGGCACAGATACGCAGTATTTT
CASTRGTDTQYF
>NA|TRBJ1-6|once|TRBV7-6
TGTGCCAGCAGCCCCATTCCCGGGGAATTCAATTCACCCCTCCACTTT
CASSPIPGEFNSPLHF
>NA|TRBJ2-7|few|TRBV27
TGTGCCAGCAGTGAGGAGATCGGGTACGAGCAGTACTTC
CASSEEIGYEQYF
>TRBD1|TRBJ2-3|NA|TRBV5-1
TGCGCCAGCAGCCCGGGACAGGGAACAGATACGCAGTATTTT
CASSPGQGTDTQYF
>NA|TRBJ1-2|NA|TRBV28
TGTGCCAGCAGTTTCGGACAGTTTTATGGCTACACCTTC
CASSFGQFYGYTF
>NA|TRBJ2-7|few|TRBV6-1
TGTGCCAGCAGTGTTGGACACCCCGCCTACGAGCAGTACTTC
CASSVGHPAYEQYF
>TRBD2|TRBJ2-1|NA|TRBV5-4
TGTGCCAGCAGCCCGGGACTAGCTTCCTACAATGAGCAGTTCTTC
CASSPGLASYNEQFF
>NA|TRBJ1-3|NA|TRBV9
TGTGCCAGCAGCGTAGGCGGCGGCCCGTCCTCTGGAAACACCATATATTTT
CASSVGGGPSSGNTIYF
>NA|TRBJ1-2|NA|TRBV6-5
TGTGCCAGCAGTTTCGTACACACCTTGGAGGAGGGCTACACCTTC
CASSFVHTLEEGYTF
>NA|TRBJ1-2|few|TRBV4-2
TGTGCCAGCAGCCAAGAGGGGGACCGTTATGGCTACACCTTC
CASSQEGDRYGYTF
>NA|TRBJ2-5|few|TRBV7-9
TGTGCCAGCAGCGGCTATCGCGGGACAGTAGAGACCCAGTACTTC
CASSGYRGTVETQYF
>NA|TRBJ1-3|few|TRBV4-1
TGCGCCAGCAGCCAAGCTTTATTTAGGAACACCATATATTTT
CASSQALFRNTIYF
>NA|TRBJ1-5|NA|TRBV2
TGTGCCAGCGTAAGGTCCCGGGAGCCAAATCAGCCCCAGCATTTT
CASVRSREPNQPQHF
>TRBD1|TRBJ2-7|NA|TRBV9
TGTGCCAGCAGCGTGGGGACAGCCTTAACCTACGAGCAGTACTTC
CASSVGTALTYEQYF
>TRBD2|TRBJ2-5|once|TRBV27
TGTGCCAGCAGGTCCGGGACTAGCGGCGCCGGGACCCAGTACTTC
CASRSGTSGAGTQYF
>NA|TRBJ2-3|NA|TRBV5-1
TGCGCCAGCAGCTTTACCCAACTAGGCGCCACAGATACGCAGTATTTT
CASSFTQLGATDTQYF
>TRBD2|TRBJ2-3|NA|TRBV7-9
TGTGGCGTGGCGGGAGGGATCACAGATACGCAGTATTTT
CGVAGGITDTQYF
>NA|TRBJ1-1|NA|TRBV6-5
TGTGCCAGCAGTTACTCGGGGGCCGGGGGGACTGAAGCTTTCTTT
CASSYSGAGGTEAFF
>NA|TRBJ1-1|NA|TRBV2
TGTGCCAGCAGTGAGGCATTTAACACTGAAGCTTTCTTT
CASSEAFNTEAFF
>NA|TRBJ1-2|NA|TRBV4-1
TGCGCCAGCAGCCAAGAAAGGGGGACGGATTATGGCTACACCTTC
CASSQERGTDYGYTF
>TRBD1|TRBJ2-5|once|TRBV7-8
TGTGCCAGCAGCCCACAGGGGCGGCAAGAGACCCAGTACTTC
CASSPQGRQETQYF
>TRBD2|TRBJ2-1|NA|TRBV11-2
TGTGCCAGCAGCTTATCGGGTGGACTAGCGGGAGGTGGTGAGCAGTTCTTC
CASSLSGGLAGGGEQFF
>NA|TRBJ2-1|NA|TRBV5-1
TGCGCCAGCAGCTTGGATCTCTCCCGTGAGCAGTTCTTC
CASSLDLSREQFF
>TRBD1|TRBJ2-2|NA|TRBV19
TGTGCCAGTAGTTGGCAGGGGGCCCCCGGGGAGCTGTTTTTT
CASSWQGAPGELFF
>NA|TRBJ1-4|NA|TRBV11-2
TGTGCCAGCAGCTCGATCCGGGACGGCTTTAATGAAAAACTGTTTTTT
CASSSIRDGFNEKLFF
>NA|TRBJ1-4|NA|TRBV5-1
TGCGCCAGCAGCTTGATCGGGGGGGCGAAGACAACTAATGAAAAACTGTTTTTT
CASSLIGGAKTTNEKLFF
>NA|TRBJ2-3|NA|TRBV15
TGTGCCACCAGCAGTCTCGTAGGGGGATCCACAGATACGCAGTATTTT
CATSSLVGGSTDTQYF
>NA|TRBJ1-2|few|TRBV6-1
TGTGCCAGCAGTGAGGGGGCGCTCTTAACCTATGGCTACACCTTC
CASSEGALLTYGYTF
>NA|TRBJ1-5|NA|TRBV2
TGTGCCAGCAGACGGTCCGCGGCGGATCAGCCCCAGCATTTT
CASRRSAADQPQHF
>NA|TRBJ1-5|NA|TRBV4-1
TGCGCCAGCAGCCAAGGATGGAATCAGCCCCAGCATTTT
CASSQGWNQPQHF
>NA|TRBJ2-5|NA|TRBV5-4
TGTGCCAGCAGCAAGTCACAGTTACAAGAGACCCAGTACTTC
CASSKSQLQETQYF
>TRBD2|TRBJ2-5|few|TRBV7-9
TGTGCCAGCAGCCAAGGACTAGCGGAGGGAGAGACCCAGTACTTC
CASSQGLAEGETQYF
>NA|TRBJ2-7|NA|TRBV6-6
TGTGCCAGCAGTTACGGGGGAGGCTCCTACGAGCAGTACTTC
CASSYGGGSYEQYF
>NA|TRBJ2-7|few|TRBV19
TGTGCCAGTAGTATAGATTTTGGGGGACCGTCCTACGAGCAGTACTTC
CASSIDFGGPSYEQYF
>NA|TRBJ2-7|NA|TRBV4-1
TGCGCCAGCAGCCTCTCAGTTGCAGACAACGAGCAGTACTTC
CASSLSVADNEQYF
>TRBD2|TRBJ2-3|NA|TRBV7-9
TGTGCCAGCAGCTTCGGACTAGCGGGAGCGGTAGATACGCAGTATTTT
CASSFGLAGAVDTQYF
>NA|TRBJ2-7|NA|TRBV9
TGTGCCAGCAGCGTAGGGCTAGTGGGCTTCTACGAGCAGTACTTC
CASSVGLVGFYEQYF
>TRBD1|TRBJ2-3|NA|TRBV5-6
TGTGCCAGCAGTCCCTACGGGACAGATTTGTTCACAGATACGCAGTATTTT
CASSPYGTDLFTDTQYF
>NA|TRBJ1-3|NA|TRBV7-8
TGTGCCAGCCGCTCATTCTCTGGAAACACCATATATTTT
CASRSFSGNTIYF
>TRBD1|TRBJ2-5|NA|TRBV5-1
TGCGCCAGCAGACCGGGACAGAGTGGAGAGACCCAGTACTTC
CASRPGQSGETQYF
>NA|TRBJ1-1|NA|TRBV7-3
TGTGCCAGCAGCGTCCAGGGGATGAACACTGAAGCTTTCTTT
CASSVQGMNTEAFF
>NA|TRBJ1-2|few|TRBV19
TGTGCCAGTAGTAGTATTCGGACAGCTTCGGAGGGCTACACCTTC
CASSSIRTASEGYTF
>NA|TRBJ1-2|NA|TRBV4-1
TGCGCCAGCAGCCAAGGGGGAAGCGGGGCCCTATCTGGCTACACCTTC
CASSQGGSGALSGYTF
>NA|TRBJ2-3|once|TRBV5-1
TGCGCCAGCAGCCAAGGGCTTCGGGCAGATACGCAGTATTTT
CASSQGLRADTQYF
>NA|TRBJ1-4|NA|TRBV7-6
TGTGCCAGCAGCTCACAGGGACTGAGTAATGAAAAACTGTTTTTT
CASSSQGLSNEKLFF
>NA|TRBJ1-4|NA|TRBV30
TGTGCCTGGAGTGTACTGTTGGGGGTACATGAAAAACTGTTTTTT
CAWSVLLGVHEKLFF
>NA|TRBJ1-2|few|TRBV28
TGTGCCAGCAGTTTATGGGGTGGGCTTATCTATGGCTACACCTTC
CASSLWGGLIYGYTF
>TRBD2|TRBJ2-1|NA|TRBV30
TGTGCCTGGAGTGCTTCGGGAGGAACCAATGAGCAGTTCTTC
CAWSASGGTNEQFF
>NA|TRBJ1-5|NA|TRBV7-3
TGTGCCAGCAGCTTAAAGTCAGGGGGCAATCAGCCCCAGCATTTT
CASSLKSGGNQPQHF
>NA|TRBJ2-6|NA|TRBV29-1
TGCAGCGTCGCGACAGGGGACTACCTATCTGGGGCCAACGTCCTGACTTTC
CSVATGDYLSGANVLTF
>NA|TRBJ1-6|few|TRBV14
TGTGCCAGCAGCCGAACCGCCTCGCCCCTCCACTTT
CASSRTASPLHF
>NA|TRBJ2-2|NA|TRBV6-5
TGTGCCAGCAACATAGGGCCAAACACCGGGGAGCTGTTTTTT
CASNIGPNTGELFF